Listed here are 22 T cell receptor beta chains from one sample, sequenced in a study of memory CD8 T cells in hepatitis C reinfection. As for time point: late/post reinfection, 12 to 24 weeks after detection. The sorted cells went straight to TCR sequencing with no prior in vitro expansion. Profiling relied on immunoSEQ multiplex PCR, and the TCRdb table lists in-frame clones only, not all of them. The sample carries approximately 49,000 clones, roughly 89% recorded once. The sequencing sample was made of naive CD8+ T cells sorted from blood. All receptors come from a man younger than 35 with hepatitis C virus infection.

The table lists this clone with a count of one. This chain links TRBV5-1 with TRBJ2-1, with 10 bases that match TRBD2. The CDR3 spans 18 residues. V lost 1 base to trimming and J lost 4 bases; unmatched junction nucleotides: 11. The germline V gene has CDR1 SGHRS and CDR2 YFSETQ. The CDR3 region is CASSLYSSGSGEYNEQFF. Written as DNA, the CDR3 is TGCGCCAGCAGCTTGTACTCTAGCGGGAGCGGGGAATACAATGAGCAGTTCTTC.

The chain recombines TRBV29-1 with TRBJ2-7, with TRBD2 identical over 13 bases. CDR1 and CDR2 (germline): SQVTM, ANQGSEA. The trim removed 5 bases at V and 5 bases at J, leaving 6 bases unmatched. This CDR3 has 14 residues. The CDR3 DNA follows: TGCAGCGTTCAAGGACTAGCGGGAGAGGACGAGCAGTACTTC. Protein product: CSVQGLAGEDEQYF.

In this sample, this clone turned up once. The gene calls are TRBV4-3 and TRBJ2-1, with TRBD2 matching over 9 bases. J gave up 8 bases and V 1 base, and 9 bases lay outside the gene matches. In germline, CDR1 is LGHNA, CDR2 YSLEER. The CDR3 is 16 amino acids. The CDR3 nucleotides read TGCGCCAGCAGCCAAGCCCTGGCGGGGGGGCTAGATGAGCAGTTCTTC. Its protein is CASSQALAGGLDEQFF.

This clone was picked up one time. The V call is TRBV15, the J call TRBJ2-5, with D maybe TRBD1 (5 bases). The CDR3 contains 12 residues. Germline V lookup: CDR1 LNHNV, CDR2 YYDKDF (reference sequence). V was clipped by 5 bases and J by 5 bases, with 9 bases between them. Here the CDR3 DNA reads TGTGCCACCAGCTATTCAGGGGAGACCCAGTACTTC. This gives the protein CATSYSGETQYF.

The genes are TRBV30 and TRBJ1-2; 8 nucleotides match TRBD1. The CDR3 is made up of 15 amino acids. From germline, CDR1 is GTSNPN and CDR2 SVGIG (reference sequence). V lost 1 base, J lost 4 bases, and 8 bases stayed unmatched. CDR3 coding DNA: TGTGCCTGGAGTGCGACAGGGGTGGTTAGCTATGGCTACACCTTC. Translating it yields CAWSATGVVSYGYTF.

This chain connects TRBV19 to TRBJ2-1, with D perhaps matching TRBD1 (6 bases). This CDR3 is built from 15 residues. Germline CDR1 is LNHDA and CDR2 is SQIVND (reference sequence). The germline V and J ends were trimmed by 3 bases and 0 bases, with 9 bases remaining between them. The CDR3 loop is CASSMDSNSYNEQFF. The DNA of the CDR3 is TGTGCCAGTAGTATGGACAGTAACTCCTACAATGAGCAGTTCTTC. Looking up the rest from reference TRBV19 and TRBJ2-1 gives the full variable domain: DGGITQSPKYLFRKEGQNVTLSCEQNLNHDAMYWYRQDPGQGLRLIYYSQIVNDFQKGDIAEGYSVSREKKESFPLTVTSAQKNPTAFYLCASSMDSNSYNEQFFGPGTRLTVL.

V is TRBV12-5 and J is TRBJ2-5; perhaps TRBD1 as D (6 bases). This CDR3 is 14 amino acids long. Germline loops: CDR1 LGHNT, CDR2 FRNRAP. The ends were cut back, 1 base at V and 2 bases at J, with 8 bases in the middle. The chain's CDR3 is CASGLGQAQETQYF. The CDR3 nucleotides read TGTGCTAGTGGTTTGGGACAGGCACAAGAGACCCAGTACTTC.

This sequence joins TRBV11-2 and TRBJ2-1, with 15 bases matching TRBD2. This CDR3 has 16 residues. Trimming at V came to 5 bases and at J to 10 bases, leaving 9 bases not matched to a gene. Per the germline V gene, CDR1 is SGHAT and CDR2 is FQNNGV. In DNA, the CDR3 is TGTGCCAGCAGCGTAGGACTAGCGGGGGGGCCGGGGGAGCAGTTCTTC. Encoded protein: CASSVGLAGGPGEQFF.

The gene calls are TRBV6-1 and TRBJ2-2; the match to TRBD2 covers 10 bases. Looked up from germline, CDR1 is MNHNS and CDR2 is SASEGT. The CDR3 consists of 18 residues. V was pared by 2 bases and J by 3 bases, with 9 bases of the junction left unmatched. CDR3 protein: CASSEWLAGAGDTGELFF. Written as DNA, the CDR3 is TGTGCCAGCAGTGAATGGCTAGCGGGGGCTGGGGACACCGGGGAGCTGTTTTTT.

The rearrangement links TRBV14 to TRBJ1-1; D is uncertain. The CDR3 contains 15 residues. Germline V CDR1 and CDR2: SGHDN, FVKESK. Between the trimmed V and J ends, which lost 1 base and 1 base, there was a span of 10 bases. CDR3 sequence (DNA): TGTGCCAGCAGCCAAGTCACGGGTTCGAACACTGAAGCTTTCTTT. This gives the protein CASSQVTGSNTEAFF.

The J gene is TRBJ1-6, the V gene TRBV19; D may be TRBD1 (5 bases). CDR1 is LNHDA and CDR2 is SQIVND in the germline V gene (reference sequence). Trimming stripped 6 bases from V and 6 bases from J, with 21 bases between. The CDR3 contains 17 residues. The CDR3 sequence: CASSIGDLTVFNSPLHF. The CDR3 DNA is TGTGCCAGTAGCATTGGGGACTTGACAGTTTTTAATTCACCCCTCCACTTT.

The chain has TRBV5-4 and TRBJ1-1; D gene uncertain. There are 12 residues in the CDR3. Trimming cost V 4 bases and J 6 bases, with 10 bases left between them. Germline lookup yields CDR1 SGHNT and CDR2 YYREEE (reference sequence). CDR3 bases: TGTGCCAGCAGCACCGATGGAGCTGAAGCTTTCTTT. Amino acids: CASSTDGAEAFF. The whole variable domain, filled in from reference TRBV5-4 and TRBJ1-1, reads ETGVTQSPTHLIKTRGQQVTLRCSSQSGHNTVSWYQQALGQGPQFIFQYYREEENGRGNFPPRFSGLQFPNYSSELNVNALELDDSALYLCASSTDGAEAFFGQGTRLTVV.

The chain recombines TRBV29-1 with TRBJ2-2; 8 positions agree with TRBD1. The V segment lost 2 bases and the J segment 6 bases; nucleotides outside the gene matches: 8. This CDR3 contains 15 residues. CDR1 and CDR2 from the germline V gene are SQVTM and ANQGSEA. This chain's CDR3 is CSVETGQGLSGELFF. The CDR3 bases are TGCAGCGTTGAAACCGGACAGGGTCTTTCCGGGGAGCTGTTTTTT.

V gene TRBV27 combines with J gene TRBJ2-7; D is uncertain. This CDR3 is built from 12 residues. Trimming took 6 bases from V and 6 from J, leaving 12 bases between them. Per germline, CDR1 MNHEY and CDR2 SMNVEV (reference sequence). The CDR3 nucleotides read TGTGCCAGCAGCGAGGTTGCCGGCGAGCAGTACTTC. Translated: CASSEVAGEQYF.

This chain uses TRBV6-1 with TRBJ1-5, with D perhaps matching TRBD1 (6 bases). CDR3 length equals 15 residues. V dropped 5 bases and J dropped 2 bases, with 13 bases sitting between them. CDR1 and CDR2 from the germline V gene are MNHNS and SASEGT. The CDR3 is CASSFYRAGNQPQHF. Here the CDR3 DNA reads TGTGCCAGCAGTTTCTACAGGGCGGGCAATCAGCCCCAGCATTTT.

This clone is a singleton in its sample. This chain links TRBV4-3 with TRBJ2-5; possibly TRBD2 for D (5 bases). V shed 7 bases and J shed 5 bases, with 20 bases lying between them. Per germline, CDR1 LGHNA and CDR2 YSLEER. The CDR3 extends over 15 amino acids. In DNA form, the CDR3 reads TGCGCCAGCACCTCGGATCTGAGGGTGATGGAGACCCAGTACTTC. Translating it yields CASTSDLRVMETQYF.

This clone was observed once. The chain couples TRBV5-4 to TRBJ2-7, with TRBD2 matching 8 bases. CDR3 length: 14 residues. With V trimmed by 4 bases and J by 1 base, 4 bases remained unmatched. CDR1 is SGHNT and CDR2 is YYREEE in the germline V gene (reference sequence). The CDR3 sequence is CASSPGGGSYEQYV. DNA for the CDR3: TGTGCCAGCAGCCCGGGCGGGGGGTCCTACGAGCAGTACGTC.

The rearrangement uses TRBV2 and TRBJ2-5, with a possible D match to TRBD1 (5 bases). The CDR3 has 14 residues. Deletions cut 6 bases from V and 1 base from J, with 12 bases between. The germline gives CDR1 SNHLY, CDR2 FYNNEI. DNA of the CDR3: TGTGCCAGCAGCCCACCAGGGCGCCAAGAGACCCAGTACTTC. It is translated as CASSPPGRQETQYF. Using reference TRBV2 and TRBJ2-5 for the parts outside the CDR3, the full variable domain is EPEVTQTPSHQVTQMGQEVILRCVPISNHLYFYWYRQILGQKVEFLVSFYNNEISEKSEIFDDQFSVERPDGSNFTLKIRSTKLEDSAMYFCASSPPGRQETQYFGPGTRLLVL.

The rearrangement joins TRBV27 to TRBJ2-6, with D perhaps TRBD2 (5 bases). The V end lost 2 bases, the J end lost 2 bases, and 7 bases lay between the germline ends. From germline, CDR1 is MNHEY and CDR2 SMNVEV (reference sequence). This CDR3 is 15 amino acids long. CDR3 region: CASSLGSPGANVLTF. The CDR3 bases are TGTGCCAGCAGTTTAGGGAGTCCTGGGGCCAACGTCCTGACTTTC.

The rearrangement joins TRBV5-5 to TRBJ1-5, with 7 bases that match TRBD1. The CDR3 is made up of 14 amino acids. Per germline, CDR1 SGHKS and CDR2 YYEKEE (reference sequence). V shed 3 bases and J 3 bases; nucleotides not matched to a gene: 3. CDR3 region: CASSSQGINQPQHF. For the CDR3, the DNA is TGTGCCAGCAGCTCACAGGGGATCAATCAGCCCCAGCATTTT. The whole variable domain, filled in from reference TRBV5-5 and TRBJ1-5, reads DAGVTQSPTHLIKTRGQQVTLRCSPISGHKSVSWYQQVLGQGPQFIFQYYEKEERGRGNFPDRFSARQFPNYSSELNVNALLLGDSALYLCASSSQGINQPQHFGDGTRLSIL.

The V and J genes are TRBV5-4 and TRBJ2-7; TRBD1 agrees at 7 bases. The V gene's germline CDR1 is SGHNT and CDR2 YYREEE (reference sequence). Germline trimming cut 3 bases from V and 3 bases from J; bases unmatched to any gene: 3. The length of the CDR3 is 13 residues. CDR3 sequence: CASSSQGYYEQYV. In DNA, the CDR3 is TGTGCCAGCAGCTCACAGGGGTACTACGAGCAGTACGTC.

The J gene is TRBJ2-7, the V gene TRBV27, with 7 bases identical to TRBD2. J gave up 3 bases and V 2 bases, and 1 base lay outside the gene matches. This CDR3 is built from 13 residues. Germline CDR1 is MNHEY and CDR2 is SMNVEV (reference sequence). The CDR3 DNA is TGTGCCAGCAGTTTAGGGAGGGACTACGAGCAGTACTTC. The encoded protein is CASSLGRDYEQYF.